This TCR beta chain was captured by sequencing in a study of a mutant IDH1 vaccine in newly diagnosed glioma. Time point described: baseline, week 1 (first vaccination visit). Treatment meaning: pre-vaccination baseline after standard-of-care therapy. Produced via immunoSEQ multiplex PCR; TCRdb's table is partial and in-frame only. The repertoire consists of tens of thousands of clones, with roughly 80% occurring once and the leading ten covering approximately 7%. The germline V and J ends were trimmed by 5 bases and 0 bases, with 6 bases remaining between them. Looked up from germline, CDR1 is SGHRS and CDR2 is YFSETQ. The CDR3 sequence is 13 residues long.

J is TRBJ1-3 and V is TRBV5-1, with TRBD1 as a possible D gene (5 bases). The TCR comes from a woman between 50 and 59 years old with glioma. The sample consisted of PBMCs, taken from a glioma patient treated with radiotherapy, temozolomide or both. The CDR3 region has the DNA TGCGCCAGCAGAGACAGCTCTGGAAACACCATATATTTT. This gives the protein CASRDSSGNTIYF.